A single sample is the source of the 26 T cell receptor beta chains below, sequenced in a study of response to subunit inactivated influenza vaccine. In TCRdb, the RT-PCR reads were re-called with MiXCR into one record per CDR3 protein. This sample has about 190,000 distinct CDR3 sequences, with roughly 14% found just once. Sequencing was performed on CD8+ T cells sorted from PBMCs, taken 5 days after vaccination. The receptors shown here come from a man aged 45-60 years who received an inactivated influenza vaccine.

At least ten counts were recorded for this clonotype. The chain uses TRBV5-5 and TRBJ2-2; D unclear. The CDR3 is made up of 13 amino acids. CDR1 and CDR2 from the germline V gene are SGHKS and YYEKEE (reference sequence). Trimming shortened V by 4 bases and J by 2 bases, and 6 bases separated the two germline ends. CDR3: CASSRHNTGELFF. The CDR3 region has the DNA TGTGCCAGCAGCCGACATAACACCGGGGAGCTGTTTTTT. Full variable domain (outside the CDR3, taken from reference TRBV5-5 and TRBJ2-2): DAGVTQSPTHLIKTRGQQVTLRCSPISGHKSVSWYQQVLGQGPQFIFQYYEKEERGRGNFPDRFSARQFPNYSSELNVNALLLGDSALYLCASSRHNTGELFFGEGSRLTVL.

This clonotype was found a few times. This chain links TRBV28 with TRBJ2-1; no clear D. Germline V gene data show CDR1 as MDHEN and CDR2 as SYDVKM. The CDR3 sequence is 13 residues long. V gave up 2 bases and J gave up 8 bases, with 10 bases separating them. CDR3 protein: CASSLTALDEQFF. The CDR3 DNA sequence: TGTGCCAGCAGTTTAACGGCTTTGGATGAGCAGTTCTTC.

This rearrangement joins TRBV20-1 to TRBJ2-3; 12 bases align to TRBD2. The length of the CDR3 is 18 residues. Germline V gene sequence: CDR1 DFQATT, CDR2 SNEGSKA (reference sequence). With V trimmed by 0 bases and J by 2 bases, 9 bases remained unmatched. The CDR3 protein is CSARDRSWTSGDTDTQYF. CDR3 bases: TGCAGTGCTAGAGATCGTTCCTGGACTAGCGGGGACACAGATACGCAGTATTTT.

This clonotype was detected once. This could be a read error, since a much larger clone is one nucleotide away. The chain is built from TRBV6-2 or TRBV6-3 and TRBJ1-2; the D gene is possibly TRBD1 (5 bases). Germline values: CDR1 MNHEY, CDR2 SVGEGT. This CDR3 is built from 16 residues. The CDR3 loop is CDSSYRVGDPNYGYTF. The CDR3 coding sequence is TGTGACAGCAGTTACCGAGTGGGGGATCCTAACTATGGCTACACCTTC.

In its sample, this clonotype was seen a few times. The chain employs TRBV29-1 and TRBJ2-5, with 8 positions matching TRBD1. Trimming removed 6 bases from V and 5 bases from J; junction bases left unmatched: 2. The CDR3 loop spans 11 amino acids. Germline V gene sequence: CDR1 SQVTM, CDR2 ANQGSEA. This CDR3 is CSVRQGETQYF. DNA of the CDR3: TGCAGCGTAAGACAGGGGGAGACCCAGTACTTC.

The rearrangement joins TRBV12-3 or TRBV12-4 to TRBJ2-1; 9 bases agree with TRBD2. With V trimmed by 3 bases and J by 8 bases, 8 bases remained unmatched. The CDR3 runs to 15 residues. CDR3 coding DNA: TGTGCCAGCAGTTTGGGGCGGGGGGGCCTTGATGAGCAGTTCTTC. This translates into CASSLGRGGLDEQFF.

This clonotype has only a few counts. The chain is built from TRBV11-2 and TRBJ1-2; 12 bases are a match to TRBD1. With 4 bases clipped from V and 4 bases from J, the junction kept 4 bases outside the gene matches. Per germline, CDR1 SGHAT and CDR2 FQNNGV. This CDR3 region has 15 residues. CDR3 protein: CASSSGTGGGYGYTF. The CDR3 bases are TGTGCCAGCAGCTCCGGGACAGGGGGCGGCTATGGCTACACCTTC. Combining the CDR3 with reference TRBV11-2 and TRBJ1-2 gives the whole variable domain EAGVAQSPRYKIIEKRQSVAFWCNPISGHATLYWYQQILGQGPKLLIQFQNNGVVDDSQLPKDRFSAERLKGVDSTLKIQPAKLEDSAVYLCASSSGTGGGYGYTFGSGTRLTVV.

This clonotype was counted between two and nine times. CDR3 sequence: CSVVDLVDRGVHYGYTF. The CDR3 DNA is TGCAGCGTTGTTGACCTCGTGGACAGGGGAGTTCACTATGGCTACACCTTC. The V call is TRBV29-1, the J call TRBJ1-2; 9 bases align to TRBD1. J lost 3 bases, V lost 4 bases, and 15 bases had no gene match. Germline-derived CDR1 and CDR2 are SQVTM and ANQGSEA. CDR3 length: 17 residues.

There are many counts of this clonotype. The chain links TRBV7-9 to TRBJ2-7; TRBD2 might be the D (5 bases). The V and J ends lost 5 bases and 1 base respectively, with 9 bases between them. CDR3 size: 13 residues. The V gene's germline CDR1 is SEHNR and CDR2 FQNEAQ (reference sequence). The CDR3 spells CASSPGLSYEQYF. The CDR3 DNA reads as TGTGCCAGCAGCCCGGGGTTATCCTACGAGCAGTACTTC.

This clonotype was observed a handful of times. The V and J genes are TRBV6-2 or TRBV6-3 and TRBJ1-5; D is unresolved. Germline-derived CDR1 and CDR2 are MNHEY and SVGEGT. The CDR3 contains 12 residues. Trimming shortened V by 0 bases and J by 9 bases, and 6 bases separated the two germline ends. This chain's CDR3 is CASSYSMLPQHF. The CDR3 DNA follows: TGTGCCAGCAGTTACTCGATGCTGCCCCAGCATTTT.

CDR3 region: CAWSGLAGTFLYF. The DNA for the CDR3 is TGTGCCTGGAGTGGACTAGCGGGGACTTTTCTGTACTTC. The J gene is TRBJ2-7, the V gene TRBV30; the match to TRBD2 covers 11 bases. The CDR3 sequence is 13 residues long. Germline loops: CDR1 GTSNPN, CDR2 SVGIG (reference sequence). After removal of 1 base from V and 12 bases from J, the junction contained 8 bases not matched to a gene.

The chain uses TRBV15 and TRBJ2-5; tentatively, D is TRBD1 or TRBD2 (5 bases each). The CDR3 is 17 residues long. Germline V gene lookup returns CDR1 LNHNV and CDR2 YYDKDF (reference sequence). Deletions cut 0 bases from V and 5 bases from J, with 19 bases between. CDR3 DNA sequence: TGTGCCACCAGCAGAGATGGCGTCGGGACCGGCGGGGAGACCCAGTACTTC. It is translated as CATSRDGVGTGGETQYF.

The chain has TRBV4-3 and TRBJ2-2, with D unclear. V gave up 0 bases and J gave up 2 bases, with 13 bases separating them. Germline CDR1 and CDR2: LGHNA and YSLEER. This CDR3 spans 17 amino acids. CDR3 amino acids: CASSQDGVTANTGELFF. In nucleotides, the CDR3 is TGCGCCAGCAGCCAAGATGGAGTCACAGCTAACACCGGGGAGCTGTTTTTT.

This clonotype was picked up a small number of times. V usage is TRBV20-1 and J usage is TRBJ2-7; D perhaps matches TRBD1 (6 bases). CDR1 DFQATT and CDR2 SNEGSKA come from the germline V gene (reference sequence). The CDR3 has 15 amino acids. V lost 0 bases and J 2 bases, leaving 14 bases between the germline ends. Here the CDR3 reads CSARDLQGTTYEQYF. CDR3 bases: TGCAGTGCTAGAGATCTCCAGGGGACCACCTACGAGCAGTACTTC.

A few counts support this clonotype. The J gene is TRBJ2-7, the V gene TRBV4-1; D call uncertain. V gave up 2 bases and J gave up 6 bases, with 14 bases separating them. Per the germline V gene, CDR1 is MGHRA and CDR2 is YSYEKL. This CDR3 has 14 amino acids. DNA for the CDR3: TGCGCCAGCAGCCAAATGCCTCGAGATCGCGAGCAGTACTTC. Translated: CASSQMPRDREQYF.

The chain uses TRBV10-3 and TRBJ2-7; 10 bases fit TRBD2. CDR1 is ENHRY, CDR2 SYGVKD, per germline. Trimming cost V 3 bases and J 3 bases; bases outside gene matches: 11. The CDR3 is 17 residues long. The DNA for the CDR3 is TGTGCCATCAGTGAAGTGCCAGCGGGGGGGAAAAACTACGAGCAGTACTTC. The encoded protein is CAISEVPAGGKNYEQYF.

This clonotype was seen repeatedly, ten times or more. The chain has TRBV7-2 and TRBJ2-3, with 9 bases lining up with TRBD2. Unmatched junction bases numbered 9, after V lost 5 bases and J lost 6 bases. Looked up from germline, CDR1 is SGHTA and CDR2 is FQGNSA. CDR3 size: 15 residues. The CDR3: CASSAGTSIQDTQYF. Written as DNA, the CDR3 is TGTGCCAGCAGCGCCGGGACTAGCATTCAGGATACGCAGTATTTT.

A note on this clonotype: The junction shows a germline mismatch at one end, possibly a read error. This chain joins TRBV18 and TRBJ2-3; D not certain. The CDR3 has 15 residues. Germline V gene sequence: CDR1 KGHSH, CDR2 LQKENI. CDR3 loop: CGSSPPAASTDTQYF. DNA for the CDR3: TGTGGCAGCTCACCACCGGCCGCGAGCACAGATACGCAGTATTTT.

This clonotype was counted a few times. The rearrangement uses TRBV12-3 or TRBV12-4 and TRBJ2-3; 7 nucleotides agree with TRBD2. CDR3 length: 14 residues. The J segment lost 6 bases and the V segment lost 6 bases, leaving 9 bases of the junction unmatched. The CDR3 DNA is TGTGCCAGCAGCCTTCTAGCGGACCAGGATACGCAGTATTTT. Its protein is CASSLLADQDTQYF.

This rearrangement joins TRBV6-5 to TRBJ2-7; D gene ambiguous. V gave up 11 bases and J gave up 3 bases, with 17 bases separating them. Germline-derived CDR1 and CDR2 are MNHEY and SVGAGI. This CDR3 is 13 amino acids long. Written as DNA, the CDR3 is TGTGCCGCAGCTAGTTCCCCTATCTACGAGCAGTACTTC. Protein: CAAASSPIYEQYF.

The rearrangement uses TRBV10-3 and TRBJ2-5; D might be TRBD2 (5 bases). CDR1 is ENHRY, CDR2 SYGVKD, per germline. The CDR3 is 14 residues long. The V gene lost 6 bases and the J gene lost 3 bases, with 14 bases spanning the gap. The CDR3 nucleotides read TGTGCCATCAGCGATGGAGGTAGGGAAGAGACCCAGTACTTC. It encodes CAISDGGREETQYF.

This clonotype was detected a few times. The chain is built from TRBV11-2 and TRBJ1-1; perhaps TRBD1 as D (5 bases). CDR3 length equals 13 residues. Trimming cost V 1 base and J 7 bases, with 10 bases left between them. Germline assignment: CDR1 SGHAT and CDR2 FQNNGV. The CDR3 sequence is CASSLGGGFEAFF. The CDR3 DNA is TGTGCCAGCAGCTTAGGGGGGGGGTTTGAAGCTTTCTTT.

This clonotype was detected ten times or more. A much larger clone lies one base from this, so it may be a read error. This chain connects TRBV12-3 or TRBV12-4 to TRBJ2-1, with unresolved D. The length of the CDR3 is 10 residues. Trimming took 4 bases from V and 8 from J, leaving 3 bases between them. CDR3 bases: TGTGCCAGCAGTTACGATGAGCAGTTCTTC. Residues: CASSYDEQFF.

This clonotype was observed a handful of times. The chain uses TRBV11-1 and TRBJ2-1, with 12 nucleotides matching TRBD2. The junction had 14 bases not matched to a gene; V was cut back by 5 bases and J by 3 bases. The CDR3 spans 19 residues. Germline CDR1 SGHAT, CDR2 FQDESV (reference sequence). The CDR3 sequence: CASSPLQTLAGGIYNEQFF. The CDR3 DNA reads as TGTGCCAGCAGCCCTCTCCAAACACTAGCGGGGGGAATCTACAATGAGCAGTTCTTC.

The table lists this clonotype with a few counts. The rearrangement links TRBV2 to TRBJ1-5; D not certain. Germline CDR1 SNHLY, CDR2 FYNNEI. With 4 bases removed from V and 0 bases from J, the gap between germline ends came to 13 bases. CDR3 size: 16 residues. The CDR3: CASSAGRANSNQPQHF. In DNA, the CDR3 is TGTGCCAGCAGTGCCGGGAGGGCCAATAGCAATCAGCCCCAGCATTTT.

This clonotype has only a few counts. The chain employs TRBV5-1 and TRBJ1-1; a possible D gene is TRBD1 (5 bases). V lost 4 bases and J 2 bases, leaving 12 bases between the germline ends. CDR1 SGHRS and CDR2 YFSETQ come from the germline V gene. This CDR3 contains 14 residues. The CDR3 DNA reads TGCGCCAGCAGCCCCCAGGGTCCCAACACTGAAGCTTTCTTT. Translated, it gives CASSPQGPNTEAFF.